This entry concerns a single T cell receptor beta chain. The sample belongs to a study of cytomegalovirus exposure and HLA in healthy donors. Looked up from germline, CDR1 is SGHRS and CDR2 is YFSETQ. This CDR3 has 13 amino acids. The V end was cut by 2 bases, the J end by 5 bases, with 10 bases between. Participants comprised healthy donors of bone marrow. Donors were nominally healthy when sampled, though unrecorded immune exposures were likely. The study ran its PCR with 60 Vbeta and 13 Jbeta primers. Only in-frame clones appear in the TCRdb table, and some are missing; sequencing was by immunoSEQ multiplex PCR. Of about 94,000 clones listed, more than 70% are singletons.

The chain combines TRBV5-1 with TRBJ2-5; tentative D call: TRBD2 (6 bases). Sequencing used PBMCs. The clonotype comes from a woman in her 40s in good health and CMV-seronegative. CDR3 sequence: CASSFGGAETQYF. The CDR3 nucleotides are TGCGCCAGCAGCTTTGGCGGGGCCGAGACCCAGTACTTC. Together with reference TRBV5-1 and TRBJ2-5, the CDR3 gives the full variable domain: KAGVTQTPRYLIKTRGQQVTLSCSPISGHRSVSWYQQTPGQGLQFLFEYFSETQRNKGNFPGRFSGRQFSNSRSEMNVSTLELGDSALYLCASSFGGAETQYFGPGTRLLVL.